These 6 T cell receptor beta chains were sequenced from one sample in a study of T cell clonotyping in hematopoietic cell transplantation. The table came from immunoSEQ multiplex PCR; TCRdb's copy has only in-frame clones and leaves some out. Counted here are around 15,000 clones, just over 95% occurring once; the ten biggest clones make up over 4%. This specimen consisted of peripheral blood mononuclear cells, obtained 30 days after allogeneic stem cell transplant. The receptors were sampled from a female patient between 50 and 60 years old who had an allogeneic stem cell transplant from an unrelated donor, so T cells may come from the graft donor. Some clones in this sample may be carry-over from other donors' samples.

This clone showed up just once. V is TRBV7-9 and J is TRBJ1-4; D is perhaps TRBD1 (5 bases). The CDR3 covers 16 residues. The V gene's germline CDR1 is SEHNR and CDR2 FQNEAQ (reference sequence). The germline V and J ends were trimmed by 1 base and 7 bases, with 16 bases remaining between them. The CDR3 region has the DNA TGTGCCAGCAGCTTAGGAGGGAGGGGAATGAGTGAAAAACTGTTTTTT. Translated, it gives CASSLGGRGMSEKLFF. The full variable domain, completed using reference TRBV7-9 and TRBJ1-4, is DTGVSQNPRHKITKRGQNVTFRCDPISEHNRLYWYRQTLGQGPEFLTYFQNEAQLEKSRLLSDRFSAERPKGSFSTLEIQRTEQGDSAMYLCASSLGGRGMSEKLFFGSGTQLSVL.

The V call is TRBV29-1, the J call TRBJ2-1; D is undetermined. Germline CDR1 SQVTM, CDR2 ANQGSEA. V was pared by 2 bases and J by 6 bases, with 8 bases between. CDR3 length equals 12 residues. The CDR3 bases are TGCAGCGTTGAACAGGTGGGCAATGAGCAGTTCTTC. Translating it yields CSVEQVGNEQFF.

This clone appeared once. The chain couples TRBV5-1 to TRBJ1-5; 10 positions agree with TRBD1. From germline, CDR1 is SGHRS and CDR2 YFSETQ. With 4 bases clipped from V and 7 bases from J, the junction kept 5 bases outside the gene matches. CDR3 length: 14 amino acids. CDR3 DNA: TGCGCCAGCAGCGTCGGGACAGGGGAGCAGCCCCAGCATTTT. It encodes CASSVGTGEQPQHF.

This sequence joins TRBV7-9 and TRBJ2-2; 12 bases match TRBD2. V shed 3 bases and J 9 bases; nucleotides not matched to a gene: 5. This CDR3 region has 15 residues. Germline CDR1 and CDR2: SEHNR and FQNEAQ (reference sequence). This CDR3 reads CASSLTSGGPRELFF. DNA of the CDR3: TGTGCCAGCAGCTTGACTAGCGGGGGCCCCAGGGAGCTGTTTTTT.

The chain is built from TRBV9 and TRBJ2-7; weak D call: TRBD2 (5 bases). CDR1 is SGDLS, CDR2 YYNGEE, per germline. The V end was cut by 4 bases, the J end by 2 bases, with 16 bases between. The length of the CDR3 is 15 residues. As DNA, the CDR3 is TGTGCCAGCAGCCCCGCGGGTGGTCAAGCCTACGAGCAGTACTTC. It specifies CASSPAGGQAYEQYF.

The V and J genes are TRBV30 and TRBJ1-3; D ambiguous. The V gene lost 4 bases and the J gene lost 2 bases, with 3 bases spanning the gap. The CDR3 extends over 11 amino acids. Germline CDR1 GTSNPN, CDR2 SVGIG (reference sequence). This CDR3 reads CAWTAGNTIYF. The CDR3 bases are TGTGCCTGGACAGCTGGAAACACCATATATTTT.